The clone carrying this TCR beta chain was detected ten times or more. Its cognate antigen is unknown. For bulk TCR libraries, previously described methods and listed TCR primers were used. From the PCR reads, TCRdb called clonotypes with MiXCR, one entry per CDR3 protein. This sample has about 500,000 distinct CDR3 sequences, with 25% found just once. This specimen belongs to a study of molecular identifiers for immune sequencing clone quantification. Study outcomes and limitations: Over 99% of effector molecules, but under 1% in naive cells, were held by clones with more than 20 RNA copies. Sharing of a barcode by identical TCR molecules could cause highly expanded clone sizes to be underestimated.

For naive CD8 T cells, sorting used the CD8+CD4-CCR7+CD45RA+ phenotype. Sequencing input: naive CD8+ T cells from blood, with Jurkat cell RNA spiked in. As to subset: FACS-sorted CD8+CD4-CCR7+CD45RA+ naive T cells. This receptor was taken from a human donor in good health. Some libraries in this study had Jurkat cell RNA spiked in.

CDR3 region: CASSLSLGQGSSYEQYF. CDR3 nucleotide sequence: TGCGCCAGCAGCTTGAGTCTCGGACAGGGGAGCTCCTACGAGCAGTACTTC. This rearrangement joins TRBV5-1 to TRBJ2-7; TRBD1 matches at 9 bases. The V gene's germline CDR1 is SGHRS and CDR2 YFSETQ. Germline trimming cut 1 base from V and 0 bases from J; bases unmatched to any gene: 8. The CDR3 loop spans 17 amino acids. The full variable domain, in which reference TRBV5-1 and TRBJ2-7 provide the parts outside the CDR3, is KAGVTQTPRYLIKTRGQQVTLSCSPISGHRSVSWYQQTPGQGLQFLFEYFSETQRNKGNFPGRFSGRQFSNSRSEMNVSTLELGDSALYLCASSLSLGQGSSYEQYFGPGTRLTVT.